The 7 T cell receptor beta chains reported below all come from one sample, sequenced in a study of response to subunit inactivated influenza vaccine. TCRdb used MiXCR to reprocess the RT-PCR reads, holding one entry per CDR3 protein. The sample includes fewer than 650,000 distinct CDR3 sequences, approximately 12% of them seen just once. Sequencing was performed on PBMCs from blood, taken 40 to 50 days after vaccination. These receptors originate from a man between 50 and 59 years old who received an inactivated influenza vaccine.

The chain recombines TRBV7-9 with TRBJ2-5, with D hard to call. The CDR3 runs 14 residues. Trimming stripped 5 bases from V and 5 bases from J, with 15 bases between. CDR1 and CDR2 (germline): SEHNR, FQNEAQ (reference sequence). The CDR3 sequence: CASSHRSLGETQYF. CDR3 DNA: TGTGCCAGCAGCCACCGCTCCCTGGGGGAGACCCAGTACTTC.

The chain uses TRBV28 and TRBJ1-5; D call uncertain. V was clipped by 6 bases and J by 5 bases, with 14 bases between them. This CDR3 is built from 14 residues. Germline V gene data show CDR1 as MDHEN and CDR2 as SYDVKM. The CDR3 sequence is CASSPTELYQPQHF. The CDR3, as DNA: TGTGCCAGCAGCCCGACTGAACTGTATCAGCCCCAGCATTTT.

The chain uses TRBV4-1 and TRBJ2-1; TRBD2 aligns across 11 bases. CDR3 length: 16 amino acids. Germline values: CDR1 MGHRA, CDR2 YSYEKL. After removal of 1 base from V and 5 bases from J, the junction contained 4 bases not matched to a gene. The DNA for the CDR3 is TGCGCCAGCAGCCAAGTAGAACTAGCGGGGGACAATGAGCAGTTCTTC. The encoded protein is CASSQVELAGDNEQFF.

The V gene is TRBV20-1, the J gene TRBJ2-3, with D uncertain. The CDR3 is made up of 13 amino acids. Germline V lookup: CDR1 DFQATT, CDR2 SNEGSKA (reference sequence). The V end lost 5 bases, the J end lost 2 bases, and 11 bases lay between the germline ends. The CDR3 nucleotides read TGCAGTGCTCCGGACGGATACACAGATACGCAGTATTTT. It translates to CSAPDGYTDTQYF.

This clonotype was observed a handful of times. V gene TRBV11-2 combines with J gene TRBJ2-7; D could derive from TRBD1 or TRBD2 (5 bases each). CDR3 size: 16 residues. Germline values: CDR1 SGHAT, CDR2 FQNNGV. V lost 5 bases, J lost 3 bases, and 20 bases lay in between. CDR3 amino acids: CASSPRGSGAYYEQYF. The CDR3 region has the DNA TGTGCCAGCAGCCCCCGGGGCAGTGGGGCGTACTACGAGCAGTACTTC. Full variable domain (remainder filled in from reference TRBV11-2 and TRBJ2-7): EAGVAQSPRYKIIEKRQSVAFWCNPISGHATLYWYQQILGQGPKLLIQFQNNGVVDDSQLPKDRFSAERLKGVDSTLKIQPAKLEDSAVYLCASSPRGSGAYYEQYFGPGTRLTVT.

This clonotype was detected a few times. The V call is TRBV6-2 or TRBV6-3, the J call TRBJ2-7; D is unclear. This CDR3 is 13 amino acids long. CDR1 and CDR2 (germline): MNHEY, SVGEGT. V was cut by 2 bases and J by 3 bases, with 8 bases left in between. The chain's CDR3 is CASSYAGRYEQYF. CDR3 bases: TGTGCCAGCAGTTACGCAGGACGCTACGAGCAGTACTTC.

The V and J genes are TRBV20-1 and TRBJ2-7; 11 positions match TRBD1. Losses at the gene ends were 0 bases for V and 6 bases for J; bases not matched to a gene: 4. This CDR3 has 14 amino acids. The germline V gene encodes CDR1 DFQATT and CDR2 SNEGSKA (reference sequence). CDR3 DNA sequence: TGCAGTGCTAGAGAATACGGGACAGGGGGCGAGCAGTACTTC. Translated: CSAREYGTGGEQYF.